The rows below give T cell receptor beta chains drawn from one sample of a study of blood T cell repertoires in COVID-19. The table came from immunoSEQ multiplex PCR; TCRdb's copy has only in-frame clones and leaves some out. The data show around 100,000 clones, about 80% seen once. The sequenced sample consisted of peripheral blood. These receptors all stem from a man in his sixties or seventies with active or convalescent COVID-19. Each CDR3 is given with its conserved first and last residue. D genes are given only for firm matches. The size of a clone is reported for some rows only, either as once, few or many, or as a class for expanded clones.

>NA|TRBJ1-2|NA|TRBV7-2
TGTGCCAGCAGCTTACGGGAGAACTATGGCTACACCTTC
CASSLRENYGYTF
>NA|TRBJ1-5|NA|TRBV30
TGTGCCTGGGGTAGTAGCAATCAGCCCCAGCATTTT
CAWGSSNQPQHF
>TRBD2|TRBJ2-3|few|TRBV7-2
TGTGCCAGCAGCTTAGCACTAGCGGGGGCTCACACAGATACGCAGTATTTT
CASSLALAGAHTDTQYF
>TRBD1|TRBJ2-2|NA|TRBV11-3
TGTGCCAGCAGCCCCCAGGGGGCCGACACCGGGGAGCTGTTTTTT
CASSPQGADTGELFF
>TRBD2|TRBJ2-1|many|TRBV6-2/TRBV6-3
TGTGCCAGCAGTTCAGTAGCGGGCATCTACAATGAGCAGTTCTTC
CASSSVAGIYNEQFF
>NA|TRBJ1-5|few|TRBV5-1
TGCGCCAGCAGCTTGGGTACAGGGACCAGCAATCAGCCCCAGCATTTT
CASSLGTGTSNQPQHF
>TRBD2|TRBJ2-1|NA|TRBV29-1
TGCAGCGTCGCTGGAACCGGGACTAGCGGGGCCACTCAGTTCTTC
CSVAGTGTSGATQFF
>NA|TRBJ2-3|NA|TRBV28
TGTGCCAGCAGGGAGGAGCCTGGTACGCAGTATTTT
CASREEPGTQYF
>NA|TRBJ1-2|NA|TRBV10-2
TGCGCCACTTTCCTCGAGGTTACTCGGGGCTACACCTTC
CATFLEVTRGYTF
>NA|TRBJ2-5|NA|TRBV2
TGTGCCAGCAGTGGGTACGAGGGAGAGACCCAGTACTTC
CASSGYEGETQYF
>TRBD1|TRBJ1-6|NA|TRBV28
TGTGCCAGCGGGGACAGTAGGAATTCACCCCTCCACTTT
CASGDSRNSPLHF
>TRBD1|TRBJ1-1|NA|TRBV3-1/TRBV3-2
TGTGCCAGCAGCCAGGGGACAGGGAGAACTGAAGCTTTCTTT
CASSQGTGRTEAFF
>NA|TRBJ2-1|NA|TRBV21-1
TGTGCCAGCAGCCCCGGGACTAGCGGGAGAGATGAGCAGTTCTTC
CASSPGTSGRDEQFF
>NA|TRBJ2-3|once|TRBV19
TGTGCCGCCAAGGGGGCAGATACGCAGTATTTT
CAAKGADTQYF
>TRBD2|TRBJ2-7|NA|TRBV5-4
TGTGCCAGCACCACGGGAGGTCGGGGCTACGAGCAGTACTTC
CASTTGGRGYEQYF
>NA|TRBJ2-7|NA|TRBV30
TGTGCCTGGAGTGTGGGGACACCCTACGAGCAGTACTTC
CAWSVGTPYEQYF
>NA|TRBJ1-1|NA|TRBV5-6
TGTGCCAGCAGTTTTTGGGACTCTGCCGCTGAAGCTTTCTTT
CASSFWDSAAEAFF
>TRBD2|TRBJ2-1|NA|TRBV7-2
TGTGCCAGCAGCCCCACTAGCGGGAGCTATGAGCAGTTCTTC
CASSPTSGSYEQFF
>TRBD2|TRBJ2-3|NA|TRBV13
TGTGCCAGCACCTCCGAGGCACTAGCGGGGGAAGATACGCAGTATTTT
CASTSEALAGEDTQYF
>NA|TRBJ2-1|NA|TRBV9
TGTGCCAGCAGCGTAGACCTAGCATTATCCAATGAGCAGTTCTTC
CASSVDLALSNEQFF
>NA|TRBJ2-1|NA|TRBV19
TGTGCCAGTAGTATTTCAGGGTATAGCTGGTCCTACAATGAGCAGTTCTTC
CASSISGYSWSYNEQFF
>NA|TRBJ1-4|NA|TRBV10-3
TGTGCCATCAGTCCGGGACAAAGAGAAAAACTGTTTTTT
CAISPGQREKLFF
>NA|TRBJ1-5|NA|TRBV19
TGTGCCAGTAGTATAGGAGGTCACCGACTAAATCAGCCCCAGCATTTT
CASSIGGHRLNQPQHF
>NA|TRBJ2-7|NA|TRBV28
TGTGCCAGCAGGGACCAGGGCAGTTCCTACGAGCAGTACTTC
CASRDQGSSYEQYF
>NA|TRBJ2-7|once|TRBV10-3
TGTGCCATCAGTGATAGTCTAGCGTTCTCCTACGAGCAGTACTTC
CAISDSLAFSYEQYF
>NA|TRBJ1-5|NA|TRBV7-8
TGTGCCAGCAGCTTAGCGGGCACCAATCAGCCCCAGCATTTT
CASSLAGTNQPQHF
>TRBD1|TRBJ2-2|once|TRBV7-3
TGTGCCAGCAGCCTTGGACAGGGAAAGCTGTTTTTT
CASSLGQGKLFF